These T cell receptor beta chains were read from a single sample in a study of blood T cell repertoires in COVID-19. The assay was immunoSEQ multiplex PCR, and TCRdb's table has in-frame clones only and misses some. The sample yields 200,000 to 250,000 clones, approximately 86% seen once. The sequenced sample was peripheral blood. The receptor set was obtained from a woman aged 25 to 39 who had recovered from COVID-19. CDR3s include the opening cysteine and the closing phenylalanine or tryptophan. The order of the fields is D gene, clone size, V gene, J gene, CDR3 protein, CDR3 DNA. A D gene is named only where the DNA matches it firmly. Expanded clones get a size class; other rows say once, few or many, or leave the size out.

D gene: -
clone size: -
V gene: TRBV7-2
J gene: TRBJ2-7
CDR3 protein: CASSLASGSLGEQYF
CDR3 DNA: TGTGCCAGCAGCTTAGCTTCCGGGTCCTTGGGCGAGCAGTACTTC

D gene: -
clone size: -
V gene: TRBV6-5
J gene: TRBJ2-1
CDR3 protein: CASSSGQTSSYNEQFF
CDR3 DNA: TGTGCCAGCAGTTCCGGACAGACCAGCTCCTACAATGAGCAGTTCTTC

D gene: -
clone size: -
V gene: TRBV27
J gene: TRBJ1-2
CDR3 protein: CASRQDLGSLYGYTF
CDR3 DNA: TGTGCCAGCAGACAGGATTTGGGCAGCCTGTATGGCTACACCTTC

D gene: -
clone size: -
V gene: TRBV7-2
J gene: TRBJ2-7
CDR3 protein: CASSFAGTPIYEQYF
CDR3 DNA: TGTGCCAGCAGCTTCGCCGGGACACCAATCTACGAGCAGTACTTC

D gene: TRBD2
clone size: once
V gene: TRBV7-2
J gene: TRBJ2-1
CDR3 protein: CASILTGGSYNEQFF
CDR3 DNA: TGTGCCAGCATACTAACGGGGGGCTCCTACAATGAGCAGTTCTTC

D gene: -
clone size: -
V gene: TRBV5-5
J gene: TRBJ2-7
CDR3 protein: CASHWSSYEQYF
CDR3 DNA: TGTGCCAGCCACTGGAGCTCCTACGAGCAGTACTTC

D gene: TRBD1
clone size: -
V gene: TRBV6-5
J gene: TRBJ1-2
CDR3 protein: CASSPGQAPWEGYTF
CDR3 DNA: TGTGCCAGCAGTCCGGGACAGGCACCATGGGAGGGCTACACCTTC

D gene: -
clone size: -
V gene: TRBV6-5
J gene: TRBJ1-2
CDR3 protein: CASSVRDTTNYGYTF
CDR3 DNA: TGTGCCAGCAGCGTTAGGGACACAACTAACTATGGCTACACCTTC

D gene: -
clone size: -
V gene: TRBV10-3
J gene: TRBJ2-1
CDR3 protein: CAISVLSEQFF
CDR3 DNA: TGTGCCATCAGTGTACTATCTGAGCAGTTCTTC

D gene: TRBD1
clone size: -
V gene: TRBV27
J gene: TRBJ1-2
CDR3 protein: CASSNTRDSANYGYTF
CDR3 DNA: TGTGCCAGCAGTAACACCCGGGACAGCGCAAACTATGGCTACACCTTC

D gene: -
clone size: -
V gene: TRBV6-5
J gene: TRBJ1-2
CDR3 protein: CASSQSGSFYGYTF
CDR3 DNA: TGTGCCAGCAGTCAGTCAGGCAGCTTCTATGGCTACACCTTC

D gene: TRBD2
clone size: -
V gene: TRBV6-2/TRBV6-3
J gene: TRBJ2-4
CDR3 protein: CASSRGGSKNIQYF
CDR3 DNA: TGTGCCAGCAGTCGCGGGGGGTCAAAAAACATTCAGTACTTC

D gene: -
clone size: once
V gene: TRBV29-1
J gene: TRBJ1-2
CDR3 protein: CSGGGAHGYTF
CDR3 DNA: TGCAGCGGTGGGGGGGCTCATGGCTACACCTTC

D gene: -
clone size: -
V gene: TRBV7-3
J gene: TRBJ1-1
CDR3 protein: CASSLTPRGLGTEAFF
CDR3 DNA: TGTGCCAGCAGCTTAACGCCGCGGGGATTGGGCACTGAAGCTTTCTTT

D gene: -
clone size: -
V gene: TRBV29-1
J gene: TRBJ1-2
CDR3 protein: CSVEQSLDYGYTF
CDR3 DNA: TGCAGCGTTGAGCAATCACTTGACTATGGCTACACCTTC

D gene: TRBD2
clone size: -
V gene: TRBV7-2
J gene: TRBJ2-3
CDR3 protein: CASSYLGLAADTQYF
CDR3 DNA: TGTGCCAGCAGCTACCTTGGACTAGCGGCAGATACGCAGTATTTT

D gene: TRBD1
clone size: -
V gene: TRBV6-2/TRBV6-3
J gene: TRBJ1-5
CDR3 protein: CASSGRGQPNQPQHF
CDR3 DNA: TGTGCCAGCAGTGGCCGGGGACAGCCGAATCAGCCCCAGCATTTT

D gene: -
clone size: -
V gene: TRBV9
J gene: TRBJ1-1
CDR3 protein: CASSVGGVEPNTEAFF
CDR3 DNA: TGTGCCAGCAGCGTAGGGGGAGTCGAGCCGAACACTGAAGCTTTCTTT